This T cell receptor beta chain originates from a study of blood T cell repertoires in COVID-19. Assay used: immunoSEQ multiplex PCR; TCRdb lists only in-frame clones, some missing. The sample consists of 130,000 to 150,000 clones, approximately 83% of them appearing once. Trimming took 3 bases from V and 6 from J; bases not matched to a gene: 7. The CDR3 contains 14 residues. Germline values: CDR1 GTSNPN, CDR2 SVGIG (reference sequence). The chain couples TRBV30 to TRBJ1-2; 10 bases map to TRBD1. Specimen: peripheral blood. This receptor was identified in an older woman with COVID-19, enrolled during active disease. CDR3 residues: CAWSPPGTGDGYTF. The CDR3 coding sequence is TGTGCCTGGAGCCCCCCCGGGACAGGGGATGGCTACACCTTC.